Each of the 14 T cell receptor beta chains below was sequenced from the same sample in a study of blood T cell repertoires in COVID-19. Clones were read by immunoSEQ multiplex PCR, and TCRdb kept only the in-frame ones, dropping some. Found here are around 450,000 clones, 90% of them singletons; the top ten hold approximately 0.65%. The specimen sequenced was PBMCs or T cells enriched from blood (not recorded which). The receptors shown here come from a man aged 18 to 35 who had recovered from COVID-19.

This chain links TRBV10-2 with TRBJ1-1, with 7 positions matching TRBD1. J gave up 2 bases and V 3 bases, and 6 bases lay outside the gene matches. The CDR3 is 15 residues long. Germline assignment: CDR1 WSHSY and CDR2 SAAADI. CDR3 loop: CASSEGDRLNTEAFF. In nucleotides, the CDR3 is TGCGCCAGCAGTGAAGGGGACAGATTAAACACTGAAGCTTTCTTT.

V gene TRBV6-5 combines with J gene TRBJ1-1; a possible D gene is TRBD1 (5 bases). The CDR3 is 14 residues long. Trimming left V 6 bases short and J 5 bases short, with 16 bases between. Germline V gene data show CDR1 as MNHEY and CDR2 as SVGAGI. CDR3 loop: CASRMGQGRTEAFF. The CDR3 nucleotides are TGTGCCAGCAGGATGGGGCAGGGTAGGACTGAAGCTTTCTTT.

This clone was counted once. CDR3 DNA: TGTGCCAGCTCACTCGAGTCGATCTCTGGAAACACCATATATTTT. Translating it yields CASSLESISGNTIYF. This chain uses TRBV18 with TRBJ1-3; D is uncertain. The CDR3 consists of 15 residues. Germline V CDR1 and CDR2: KGHSH, LQKENI. Deletions cut 4 bases from V and 0 bases from J, with 10 bases between.

The chain joins TRBV27 to TRBJ2-3, with D possibly being TRBD2 (5 bases). V lost 5 bases, J lost 3 bases, and 9 bases lay in between. The CDR3 is made up of 13 amino acids. The germline V gene has CDR1 MNHEY and CDR2 SMNVEV (reference sequence). The CDR3 protein is CASSLLGTDTQYF. The CDR3 bases are TGTGCCAGCAGTCTACTAGGAACAGATACGCAGTATTTT.

The CDR3 DNA follows: TGTGCCAGCCGACTAGTATCAGATACGCAGTATTTT. The encoded protein is CASRLVSDTQYF. The chain recombines TRBV5-5 with TRBJ2-3; TRBD2 might be the D (6 bases). CDR1 and CDR2 (germline): SGHKS, YYEKEE (reference sequence). Trimming stripped 7 bases from V and 4 bases from J, with 10 bases between. The CDR3 covers 12 residues.

V gene TRBV2 combines with J gene TRBJ1-2; possible D gene TRBD1, 6 bases. The CDR3 runs to 13 residues. The V gene lost 3 bases and the J gene lost 4 bases, with 9 bases spanning the gap. Per germline, CDR1 SNHLY and CDR2 FYNNEI. CDR3 region: CASSDGTSYGYTF. The CDR3 DNA follows: TGTGCCAGCAGTGACGGGACAAGCTATGGCTACACCTTC.

The chain links TRBV30 to TRBJ1-1; TRBD1 matches at 8 bases. The V and J ends lost 3 bases and 1 base, in that order; junction bases with no gene match: 4. This CDR3 has 14 residues. Germline values: CDR1 GTSNPN, CDR2 SVGIG (reference sequence). The CDR3 loop is CAWRKTGENTEAFF. The DNA for the CDR3 is TGTGCCTGGAGAAAGACAGGGGAGAACACTGAAGCTTTCTTT.

This clone appeared a single time. This sequence joins TRBV28 and TRBJ1-5; 9 nucleotides agree with TRBD1. Germline CDR1 MDHEN, CDR2 SYDVKM. The CDR3 has 16 amino acids. V trimming: 4 bases; J trimming: 3 bases; junction bases outside the gene matches: 7. CDR3 loop: CASSSRTGDSNQPQHF. The CDR3 nucleotides read TGTGCCAGCAGTTCCCGGACAGGGGACTCCAATCAGCCCCAGCATTTT.

This CDR3 is CASSLAGSSGNEQFF. Written as DNA, the CDR3 is TGCGCCAGCAGCTTGGCCGGATCTAGCGGCAATGAGCAGTTCTTC. The chain links TRBV5-1 to TRBJ2-1, with TRBD2 matching over 7 bases. The junction had 6 bases not matched to a gene; V was cut back by 0 bases and J by 6 bases. Per the germline V gene, CDR1 is SGHRS and CDR2 is YFSETQ. CDR3 size: 15 residues.

Here the CDR3 reads CASSNGPFGNTEAFF. CDR3 bases: TGTGCCAGCTCAAACGGTCCTTTCGGGAACACTGAAGCTTTCTTT. J is TRBJ1-1 and V is TRBV27, with unresolved D. Trimming pared 8 bases from V and 1 base from J, leaving 17 bases between. The germline CDR1 and CDR2 sequences are MNHEY and SMNVEV (reference sequence). This CDR3 is 15 amino acids long.

This clone was seen once. The genes are TRBV5-1 and TRBJ2-2; D may be TRBD1 (5 bases). CDR1 and CDR2 from the germline V gene are SGHRS and YFSETQ. The V end was cut by 0 bases, the J end by 1 base, with 13 bases between. The CDR3 runs to 17 residues. The CDR3 region is CASSLEQDHLNTGELFF. CDR3 nucleotides: TGCGCCAGCAGCTTGGAACAGGATCACTTGAACACCGGGGAGCTGTTTTTT.

The CDR3 spells CASSEWGSNTEAFF. In DNA, the CDR3 is TGTGCCAGCAGTGAATGGGGCAGCAACACTGAAGCTTTCTTT. This chain links TRBV6-1 with TRBJ1-1, with D tentatively TRBD1 (5 bases). The CDR3 length is 14 residues. CDR1 is MNHNS and CDR2 is SASEGT in the germline V gene. The ends were cut back, 2 bases at V and 2 bases at J, with 9 bases in the middle.

This clone has just a few counts. The rearrangement joins TRBV20-1 to TRBJ1-2; a possible D gene is TRBD1 (6 bases). Germline CDR1 DFQATT, CDR2 SNEGSKA (reference sequence). Between the trimmed V and J ends, which lost 3 bases and 3 bases, there was a span of 14 bases. This CDR3 has 14 residues. The DNA of the CDR3 is TGCAGTGCTAGTCTAACAGGGAGGGACTATGGCTACACCTTC. The encoded protein is CSASLTGRDYGYTF.

The V and J genes are TRBV6-1 and TRBJ2-7; TRBD1 is a possible D gene (7 bases). The germline V gene encodes CDR1 MNHNS and CDR2 SASEGT. This CDR3 spans 15 amino acids. V dropped 1 base and J dropped 2 bases, with 12 bases sitting between them. The CDR3 DNA reads TGTGCCAGCAGTGAAGAGCCAGGGGGGACCTACGAGCAGTACTTC. This encodes CASSEEPGGTYEQYF.